This TCR beta chain originates from a study of CD8 T cells in ankylosing spondylitis. Notes on the study in general: A subset of motif variants has previously been described in the synovial fluid and blood of reactive arthritis. Clones linked to disease were reported to show significant enrichment in matched ankylosing spondylitis synovial fluid. Among TCR beta sequences, a motif of under ten highly homologous variants appeared characteristic of ankylosing spondylitis blood. Clones linked to the disease showed a CD8+ phenotype. They occurred at relatively low frequencies in peripheral blood.

Libraries of TCR beta came from quantitative 5'-RACE with molecular barcodes. TCRdb processed the 5' RACE reads anew with MiXCR; each CDR3 protein has one entry. This table has 100,000 or so distinct CDR3 sequences, approximately 8.9% appearing once. CDR1 is SEHNR, CDR2 FQNEAQ, per germline (reference sequence). The CDR3 covers 15 residues. Trimming left V 2 bases short and J 2 bases short, with 12 bases between. About this clonotype itself: Its antigen is unknown.

The origin of this receptor is a male donor with ankylosing spondylitis. This chain connects TRBV7-9 to TRBJ2-5; TRBD1 might be the D (5 bases). Input material: blood, either unsorted or a sorted T cell fraction (not recorded which). The DNA of the CDR3 is TGTGCCAGCAGCTTATCAGGGTGGAAACAAGAGACCCAGTACTTC. Its protein product is CASSLSGWKQETQYF.